This T cell receptor (beta chain) was profiled in a study of type 1 and type 2 diabetes patients. Study at large: Participants included type 1 and type 2 diabetes patients plus nondiabetic controls.

Amplification started from genomic DNA. Multiplex PCR with 30 forward and 13 reverse primers amplified the TCR beta CDR3. TCRdb recomputed calls from the multiplex PCR reads with MiXCR, one row per CDR3 protein. The sample yields a few hundred thousand distinct CDR3 sequences, roughly 48% seen once. Germline assignment: CDR1 SNHLY and CDR2 FYNNEI. V was pared by 8 bases and J by 3 bases, with 14 bases of the junction left unmatched. The CDR3 length is 16 residues. The sample taken for sequencing was peripheral blood mononuclear cells (PBMCs). The clonotype originates from a young man with type 2 diabetes. V and J are TRBV2 and TRBJ2-7, with 9 bases lining up with TRBD1. DNA for the CDR3: TGTGCCAGCTCACCACGTCAGGGACAGGGTGGCTACGAGCAGTACTTC. It is translated as CASSPRQGQGGYEQYF. Variable domain in full (rest from reference TRBV2 and TRBJ2-7): EPEVTQTPSHQVTQMGQEVILRCVPISNHLYFYWYRQILGQKVEFLVSFYNNEISEKSEIFDDQFSVERPDGSNFTLKIRSTKLEDSAMYFCASSPRQGQGGYEQYFGPGTRLTVT.